Given below is one T cell receptor (beta chain) in context. Its cognate antigen is unknown. Sequenced by immunoSEQ multiplex PCR; TCRdb stores in-frame clones only, minus some. The sample holds over 25,000 clones; 80% to 95% are singletons and the top ten take about 9.4%. Germline V lookup: CDR1 MNHNY, CDR2 SVGAGI (reference sequence). The trim removed 7 bases at V and 3 bases at J, leaving 5 bases unmatched. This CDR3 is 15 amino acids long. This sample is drawn from a study of OX40 agonist ivuxolimab in advanced cancers. Overall study: The group had a mean age of roughly 56 years, ranged from about 20 to 85, and was roughly 80% male. Patients achieving partial responses numbered three: one hepatocellular carcinoma case and two cutaneous melanoma cases. General study results and limits: Among the lowest peripheral clonal expansion occurred in 0.1-3.0 mg/kg partial responders.

This sequence joins TRBV6-6 and TRBJ2-2; TRBD2 matches at 10 bases. The sequencing used CD4+ or CD8+ T cells sorted from blood, collected in a trial of the OX40 agonist ivuxolimab. The clonotype originates from an adult with an advanced solid tumor such as melanoma, head and neck, liver or kidney cancer. The CDR3 DNA follows: TGTGCCAGCATTCTAGCGGGAGAAGACACCGGGGAGCTGTTTTTT. This codes for CASILAGEDTGELFF.